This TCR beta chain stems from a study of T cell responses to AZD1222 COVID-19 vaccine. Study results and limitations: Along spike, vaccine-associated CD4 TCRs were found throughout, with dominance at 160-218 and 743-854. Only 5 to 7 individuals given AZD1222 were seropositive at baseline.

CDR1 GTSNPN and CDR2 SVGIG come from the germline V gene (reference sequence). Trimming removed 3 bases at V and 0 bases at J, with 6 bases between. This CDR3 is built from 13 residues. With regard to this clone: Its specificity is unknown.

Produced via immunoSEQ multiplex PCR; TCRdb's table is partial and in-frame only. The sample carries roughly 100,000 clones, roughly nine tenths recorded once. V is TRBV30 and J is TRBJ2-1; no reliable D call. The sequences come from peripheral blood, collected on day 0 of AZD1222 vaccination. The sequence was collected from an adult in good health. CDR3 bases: TGTGCCTGGAGCGGTAGCTCCTACAATGAGCAGTTCTTC. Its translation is CAWSGSSYNEQFF. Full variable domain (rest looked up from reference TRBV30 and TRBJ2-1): SQTIHQWPATLVQPVGSPLSLECTVEGTSNPNLYWYRQAAGRGLQLLFYSVGIGQISSEVPQNLSASRPQDRQFILSSKKLLLSDSGFYLCAWSGSSYNEQFFGPGTRLTVL.